This T cell receptor beta chain was recovered during a study of blood T cell repertoires in COVID-19. This table comes from immunoSEQ multiplex PCR, and its TCRdb copy is limited to in-frame clones, with some not included. The table includes 180,000 or so clones, around 86% detected once. The junction had 3 bases not matched to a gene; V was cut back by 4 bases and J by 6 bases. Germline V gives CDR1 SGHDT, CDR2 YYEEEE. The CDR3 has 13 residues. This clone has only one observation. This clonotype was sampled from a woman between 25 and 40 years old with active or convalescent COVID-19. The chain recombines TRBV5-6 with TRBJ2-1; TRBD1 agrees at 8 bases. What was sequenced was peripheral blood. The CDR3 protein is CASSHGTGNEQFF. CDR3 sequence (DNA): TGTGCCAGCAGCCACGGGACAGGCAATGAGCAGTTCTTC.